One and the same sample provided the 7 T cell receptor beta chains below, sequenced in a study of blood T cell repertoires in COVID-19 (dated by TCRdb to 2020 to 2021). The method was the immunoSEQ multiplex PCR assay. In its TCRdb copy, this immuneACCESS table keeps in-frame sequences only and misses some clones. Where compared with another copy, unresolved V genes explain less than half of these, and the others have no known cause. Recorded for this sample are over 95,000 clones; around 89% of them occurred a single time. Of the sample, 15% to 20% falls within the top ten clones. Sequenced: peripheral blood. Receptors originate from a human donor with acute or convalescent COVID-19. The donor label of this sample is uncertain.

The chain carries TRBV5-1 and TRBJ1-1, with D possibly TRBD1 on 6 matching bases. V was pared by 2 bases and J by 4 bases, with 12 bases between. Germline CDR1 is SGHRS and CDR2 is YFSETQ. This CDR3 has 14 amino acids. The CDR3 region has the DNA TGCGCCAGCAGCTTCCTGGGACATGGCACTGAAGCTTTCTTT. Amino acids: CASSFLGHGTEAFF.

The V gene is TRBV4-1, the J gene TRBJ1-2; tentatively, D is TRBD1 (5 bases). CDR3 length equals 13 residues. V shed 3 bases and J shed 3 bases, with 8 bases lying between them. Germline CDR1 and CDR2: MGHRA and YSYEKL. The CDR3 spells CASSQEQDYGYTF. DNA for the CDR3: TGCGCCAGCAGCCAGGAACAGGACTATGGCTACACCTTC.

To note about this clone: The same CDR3 can be traced to other DNA sequences in this sample. The chain carries TRBV19 and TRBJ1-2, with D possibly matching TRBD1 (6 bases). Germline CDR1 is LNHDA and CDR2 is SQIVND (reference sequence). This CDR3 is 13 amino acids long. V shed 4 bases and J shed 1 base, with 7 bases lying between them. The CDR3 reads CASSKQGNYGYTF. The CDR3 nucleotides read TGTGCCAGTAGTAAACAGGGTAACTATGGCTACACCTTC.

The V call is TRBV2, the J call TRBJ2-1; weak D call: TRBD1 (6 bases). CDR3 length: 14 amino acids. Germline CDR1 SNHLY, CDR2 FYNNEI. Trimming cost V 6 bases and J 3 bases, with 12 bases left between them. The CDR3 protein is CASRLRDIYNEQFF. Written as DNA, the CDR3 is TGTGCCAGCAGACTCCGGGACATCTACAATGAGCAGTTCTTC.

The V and J genes are TRBV6-6 and TRBJ2-1; the D gene is possibly TRBD2 (7 bases). The CDR3 is 14 residues long. With 8 bases removed from V and 2 bases from J, the gap between germline ends came to 13 bases. The germline CDR1 and CDR2 sequences are MNHNY and SVGAGI (reference sequence). The chain's CDR3 is CASEGGAPYNEQFF. For the CDR3, the DNA is TGTGCCAGCGAAGGGGGGGCCCCCTACAATGAGCAGTTCTTC.

The chain carries TRBV3-1 (or the pseudogene TRBV3-2) and TRBJ1-2, with 7 bases fitting TRBD1. The trim removed 2 bases at V and 2 bases at J, leaving 2 bases unmatched. CDR1 LGHDT and CDR2 YNNKEL come from the germline V gene (reference sequence). The CDR3 is 14 amino acids. The chain's CDR3 is CASSQLQGNYGYTF. DNA of the CDR3: TGTGCCAGCAGCCAATTACAGGGGAACTATGGCTACACCTTC.

V gene TRBV6-2 or TRBV6-3 combines with J gene TRBJ2-2; a possible D gene is TRBD2 (6 bases). Trimming took 3 bases from V and 2 from J, leaving 22 bases between them. The germline gives CDR1 MNHEY, CDR2 SVGEGT. CDR3 length equals 19 residues. The CDR3 DNA sequence: TGTGCCAGCAGTTATATAGCGGAAGCCCTCGTAAAAAACACCGGGGAGCTGTTTTTT. This codes for CASSYIAEALVKNTGELFF.